These 31 T cell receptor beta chains were all obtained from the same sample, sequenced in a study of T cells in Graves' hyperthyroidism and ophthalmopathy. Authors of the study amplified TCR beta CDR3 regions from RNA transcripts. HTBI primers drove first-round RT-PCR of the TCR CDR3. MiXCR, applied by TCRdb to the multiplex PCR reads, yields one record per CDR3 protein. The table has roughly 510,000 distinct CDR3 sequences, 46% seen once; the top ten hold about 43%. Sample: peripheral blood or thyroid tissue (not recorded which). The receptors shown here come from an adult woman with Graves' disease, either hyperthyroidism or ophthalmopathy (not recorded which).

This clonotype was detected ten times or more. The V and J genes are TRBV2 and TRBJ2-2; D is unresolved. The V gene's germline CDR1 is SNHLY and CDR2 FYNNEI. The V end lost 3 bases, the J end lost 8 bases, and 13 bases lay between the germline ends. CDR3 length equals 14 residues. CDR3 loop: CASSDWGFGGELFF. The CDR3 DNA reads as TGTGCCAGCAGTGATTGGGGATTCGGGGGGGAGCTGTTTTTT.

The chain couples TRBV20-1 to TRBJ1-5; a possible D gene is TRBD1 (6 bases). Trimming pared 3 bases from V and 2 bases from J, leaving 11 bases between. The germline CDR1 and CDR2 sequences are DFQATT and SNEGSKA (reference sequence). The CDR3 consists of 14 residues. The CDR3 DNA is TGCAGTGCTAGTCAGGGGACGGGCAATCAGCCCCAGCATTTT. This translates into CSASQGTGNQPQHF.

V and J are TRBV2 and TRBJ2-2, with 8 bases fitting TRBD1. The CDR3 runs 15 residues. Trimming cost V 7 bases and J 5 bases; bases outside gene matches: 9. Germline values: CDR1 SNHLY, CDR2 FYNNEI. The CDR3 loop is CASIRWTGQTGELFF. The CDR3 DNA follows: TGTGCCAGCATTAGGTGGACAGGGCAAACCGGGGAGCTGTTTTTT.

The chain couples TRBV2 to TRBJ2-7; TRBD2 matches at 9 bases. This CDR3 has 16 residues. V shed 6 bases, J shed 0 bases, and the junction held 9 bases outside the gene matches. Germline assignment: CDR1 SNHLY and CDR2 FYNNEI. CDR3 sequence reads: CASRPGLAIGSYEQYF. The CDR3 DNA is TGTGCCAGCAGGCCAGGACTAGCGATCGGCTCCTACGAGCAGTACTTC.

This clonotype came up a few times. One end of the junction is discordant with germline, which a read error may explain. This CDR3 is CSARILAGGWRF. The CDR3 region has the DNA TGCAGTGCTAGAATACTAGCGGGAGGATGGCGGTTC. The chain is built from TRBV20-1 and TRBJ2-5; 12 nucleotides match TRBD2. Per the germline V gene, CDR1 is DFQATT and CDR2 is SNEGSKA (reference sequence). This CDR3 spans 12 amino acids.

The sample holds a few counts of this clonotype. The limits of the CDR3 on the DNA are not certain, so only TCRdb's listed CDR3 is given. V gene TRBV10-3 combines with J gene TRBJ1-5; the table's D call of TRBD1 was not tested on the DNA. The CDR3 length equals 17 residues, ends included. The V gene's germline CDR1 is ENHRY and CDR2 SYGVKD. The CDR3 sequence: CAICSARATDRRRPQHF.

This clonotype showed up many times. In nucleotides, the CDR3 is TGCAGCGTTGATTTAGGGGGCTCCTACGAGCAGTACTTC. Encoded protein: CSVDLGGSYEQYF. This chain joins TRBV29-1 and TRBJ2-7, with a tentative D call TRBD1 (6 bases). Germline-derived CDR1 and CDR2 are SQVTM and ANQGSEA. Trimming took 3 bases from V and 0 from J, leaving 9 bases between them. The CDR3 runs to 13 residues.

This clonotype was seen at least ten times. V is TRBV10-3 and J is TRBJ1-6; D unresolved. V was shortened by 2 bases and J by 6 bases, with 11 bases between the two germline ends. Looked up from germline, CDR1 is ENHRY and CDR2 is SYGVKD. The CDR3 extends over 15 amino acids. CDR3 amino acids: CAISEQAGANSPLHF. The DNA for the CDR3 is TGTGCCATCAGTGAGCAGGCAGGCGCTAATTCACCCCTCCACTTT.

This clonotype was seen many times. The V call is TRBV11-2, the J call TRBJ1-3; perhaps TRBD1 as D (6 bases). Germline V gives CDR1 SGHAT, CDR2 FQNNGV. The V and J ends lost 9 bases and 3 bases respectively, with 18 bases between them. The CDR3 covers 15 residues. In nucleotides, the CDR3 is TGTGCCAGTAATCTCGGACAGAACCGTGGAAACACCATATATTTT. Amino acid sequence: CASNLGQNRGNTIYF.

The chain uses TRBV7-2 and TRBJ1-6; D is ambiguous. Between the trimmed V and J ends, which lost 6 bases and 7 bases, there was a span of 16 bases. This CDR3 has 15 amino acids. Germline V gene data show CDR1 as SGHTA and CDR2 as FQGNSA. CDR3 DNA sequence: TGTGCCAGCAGTTTCCAGGCGGAAGGGAATTCACCCCTCCACTTT. This codes for CASSFQAEGNSPLHF.

The rearrangement uses TRBV29-1 and TRBJ1-2; the match to TRBD1 covers 9 bases. V lost 8 bases to trimming and J lost 5 bases; unmatched junction nucleotides: 9. From germline, CDR1 is SQVTM and CDR2 ANQGSEA. CDR3 length: 13 amino acids. The CDR3 loop reads CSLETGGEYGYTF. The CDR3 DNA reads as TGCAGCTTAGAGACAGGGGGGGAGTATGGCTACACCTTC.

Concerning this clonotype: A read error is possible here, since a much larger clone lies one base away. This CDR3 reads CASSVLGGGGSNTGELFF. The CDR3 coding sequence is TGTGCCAGCAGCGTGCTAGGTGGTGGGGGGTCGAACACCGGGGAGCTGTTTTTT. This chain uses TRBV9 with TRBJ2-2, with a tentative D call TRBD2 (6 bases). The CDR3 has 18 amino acids. The germline CDR1 and CDR2 sequences are SGDLS and YYNGEE. V dropped 2 bases and J dropped 0 bases, with 17 bases sitting between them.

This clonotype has at least ten counts. The gene calls are TRBV7-2 and TRBJ1-1; D unresolved. The germline V gene encodes CDR1 SGHTA and CDR2 FQGNSA. The CDR3 consists of 12 residues. The V end lost 5 bases, the J end lost 10 bases, and 14 bases lay between the germline ends. CDR3 protein: CASSPTAWVAFF. The CDR3 bases are TGTGCCAGCAGCCCCACGGCCTGGGTAGCTTTCTTT.

This clonotype was observed many times. This chain joins TRBV9 and TRBJ1-1; D uncertain. CDR1 is SGDLS and CDR2 is YYNGEE in the germline V gene. The CDR3 loop spans 14 amino acids. V was cut by 1 base and J by 0 bases, with 7 bases left in between. CDR3 residues: CASSVSGMNTEAFF. The CDR3 DNA follows: TGTGCCAGCAGCGTAAGTGGGATGAACACTGAAGCTTTCTTT.

This clonotype was detected only a few times. This rearrangement joins TRBV2 to TRBJ1-6; D not certain. This CDR3 has 12 amino acids. The V and J ends lost 6 bases and 10 bases respectively, with 10 bases between them. Germline V gene lookup returns CDR1 SNHLY and CDR2 FYNNEI. The DNA of the CDR3 is TGTGCCAGCAGCGATCAAAGCTCACCCCTCCACTTT. This gives the protein CASSDQSSPLHF.

In its sample, this clonotype was seen many times. The gene calls are TRBV6-5 and TRBJ1-5; D might be TRBD1 (6 bases). Germline loops: CDR1 MNHEY, CDR2 SVGAGI. V was shortened by 7 bases and J by 3 bases, with 19 bases between the two germline ends. The CDR3 totals 16 residues. The CDR3 region is CASKPQGQGSNQPQHF. The CDR3 DNA reads as TGTGCCAGCAAACCTCAGGGGCAGGGTTCCAATCAGCCCCAGCATTTT.

The chain uses TRBV2 and TRBJ2-3; D gene ambiguous. The CDR3 sequence is 14 residues long. Trimming pared 2 bases from V and 5 bases from J, leaving 11 bases between. CDR1 SNHLY and CDR2 FYNNEI come from the germline V gene. CDR3 sequence: CASSESTIGDTQYF. CDR3 nucleotide sequence: TGTGCCAGCAGTGAAAGCACTATAGGAGATACGCAGTATTTT.

This clonotype has more than one count but fewer than ten. The V and J genes are TRBV25-1 and TRBJ2-5; 10 nucleotides agree with TRBD1. V was pared by 4 bases and J by 5 bases, with 10 bases of the junction left unmatched. The CDR3 covers 16 residues. Per the germline V gene, CDR1 is MGHDK and CDR2 is SYGVNS. The CDR3 is CASSAMTGGGSETQYF. DNA of the CDR3: TGTGCCAGCAGTGCGATGACAGGGGGCGGGAGTGAGACCCAGTACTTC.

Turning to this clonotype: As the CDR3 is not closed by the conserved phenylalanine or tryptophan, this likely results from a read error. The chain couples TRBV10-3 to TRBJ2-7; TRBD1 agrees at 7 bases. V dropped 7 bases and J dropped 2; count of bases not matched to a gene: 5. Germline-derived CDR1 and CDR2 are ENHRY and SYGVKD. The CDR3 totals 13 residues. In DNA, the CDR3 is TGTGCCATCATGGGGCAGGGGGCCTACGAGCAGTACCTC. Translating it yields CAIMGQGAYEQYL.

In regard to this clonotype: The germline gene is not matched at one end of the junction; a read error may be the cause. This chain uses TRBV25-1 with TRBJ1-4, with TRBD1 as a possible D gene (5 bases). The length of the CDR3 is 12 residues. The germline V gene encodes CDR1 MGHDK and CDR2 SYGVNS. The CDR3 DNA sequence: TGTGCCAGCAGTGGGGGGGACCGCTCATTTTGTTTT. This codes for CASSGGDRSFCF.

The genes are TRBV20-1 and TRBJ1-1, with a tentative D call TRBD1 (6 bases). Trimming took off 3 bases at V and 6 bases at J, with 11 bases between the two ends. This CDR3 is 12 amino acids long. Per germline, CDR1 DFQATT and CDR2 SNEGSKA (reference sequence). The CDR3 DNA follows: TGCAGTGCTAGTGTACAGGGAGCTGAAGCTTTCTTT. Encoded protein: CSASVQGAEAFF.

The chain is built from TRBV20-1 and TRBJ1-6, with 8 bases identical to TRBD1. The CDR3 has 16 amino acids. J lost 10 bases, V lost 1 base, and 12 bases had no gene match. CDR1 and CDR2 from the germline V gene are DFQATT and SNEGSKA (reference sequence). The CDR3 region is CSARVARGPDRSPLHF. The CDR3 coding sequence is TGCAGTGCTAGAGTAGCCAGGGGGCCTGATAGATCACCCCTCCACTTT.

The chain is built from TRBV20-1 and TRBJ1-1, with D tentatively TRBD1 (5 bases). Germline CDR1 is DFQATT and CDR2 is SNEGSKA (reference sequence). The V end lost 2 bases, the J end lost 5 bases, and 18 bases lay between the germline ends. This CDR3 has 15 amino acids. This chain's CDR3 is CSARSPLRGLTEAFF. The CDR3 DNA is TGCAGTGCTAGATCCCCGTTACGGGGGTTAACTGAAGCTTTCTTT.

This clonotype was recorded once. One end of the junction is discordant with germline, which a read error may explain. V gene TRBV2 combines with J gene TRBJ2-2; D is possibly TRBD2 (5 bases). The CDR3 loop spans 15 amino acids. The germline gives CDR1 SNHLY, CDR2 FYNNEI. The CDR3 DNA is TGTGCCAGCAGAAGACAAGGAGAGAACACCGGGGAGCTTTTTTTT. Translating gives CASRRQGENTGELFF. The full variable domain, its missing parts supplied by reference TRBV2 and TRBJ2-2, is EPEVTQTPSHQVTQMGQEVILRCVPISNHLYFYWYRQILGQKVEFLVSFYNNEISEKSEIFDDQFSVERPDGSNFTLKIRSTKLEDSAMYFCASRRQGENTGELFFGEGSRLTVL.

This clonotype was detected ten times or more. The J gene is TRBJ1-6, the V gene TRBV12-3 or TRBV12-4; D not resolved. Trimming cost V 5 bases and J 6 bases, with 14 bases left between them. This CDR3 is 15 amino acids long. The CDR3 spells CASSPLALGNSPLHF. The CDR3 nucleotides read TGTGCCAGCAGTCCGTTGGCCCTCGGTAATTCACCCCTCCACTTT.

This clonotype was seen at least ten times. The chain recombines TRBV7-2 with TRBJ2-5, with D perhaps TRBD1 (6 bases). The germline V and J ends were trimmed by 3 bases and 5 bases, with 13 bases remaining between them. CDR3 size: 14 residues. CDR1 and CDR2 from the germline V gene are SGHTA and FQGNSA. The CDR3 sequence is CASSFQSGEETQYF. The CDR3 DNA sequence: TGTGCCAGCAGCTTCCAATCAGGGGAGGAGACCCAGTACTTC.

This chain connects TRBV7-8 to TRBJ2-7, with a possible D match to TRBD1 (6 bases). The CDR3 length is 14 residues. Germline V CDR1 and CDR2: SGHVS, FQNEAQ. V lost 5 bases, J lost 2 bases, and 13 bases lay in between. CDR3 region: CASSTQQGPYEQYF. The CDR3 nucleotides are TGTGCCAGCAGCACCCAACAGGGCCCCTACGAGCAGTACTTC.

The V gene is TRBV20-1, the J gene TRBJ2-3, with 8 bases matching TRBD2. The CDR3 has 15 residues. CDR1 is DFQATT and CDR2 is SNEGSKA in the germline V gene (reference sequence). V lost 4 bases, J lost 0 bases, and 6 bases stayed unmatched. The CDR3 DNA reads as TGCAGTGCTACCCGAGCGGGAGATAGCACAGATACGCAGTATTTT. Protein product: CSATRAGDSTDTQYF.

Comment on this clonotype: This may arise from a read error, as a much more abundant clone is one base away. The CDR3 coding sequence is TGTGCCAGCAGCGGAGGGGCTAATGAAAAACTGTTTTTT. This codes for CASSGGANEKLFF. The gene calls are TRBV7-9 and TRBJ1-4; tentative D call: TRBD1 (5 bases). CDR1 SEHNR and CDR2 FQNEAQ come from the germline V gene (reference sequence). CDR3 length: 13 residues. V was shortened by 5 bases and J by 3 bases, with 7 bases between the two germline ends.

The chain employs TRBV6-6 and TRBJ1-5; D perhaps matches TRBD1 (5 bases). Per germline, CDR1 MNHNY and CDR2 SVGAGI (reference sequence). The V end was cut by 0 bases, the J end by 6 bases, with 9 bases between. The CDR3 is 14 residues long. The CDR3, as DNA: TGTGCCAGCAGTTACTCGACTGGGGCTCAGCCCCAGCATTTT. Its protein product is CASSYSTGAQPQHF.

The rearrangement links TRBV13 to TRBJ2-7; 10 bases fit TRBD2. The CDR3 sequence is 14 residues long. Germline loops: CDR1 PRHDT, CDR2 FYEKMQ (reference sequence). Trimming removed 6 bases from V and 4 bases from J; junction bases left unmatched: 6. The CDR3 DNA reads TGTGCCAGCAGTTTCGGACTAGCGGAATACGAGCAGTACTTC. Amino acids: CASSFGLAEYEQYF.